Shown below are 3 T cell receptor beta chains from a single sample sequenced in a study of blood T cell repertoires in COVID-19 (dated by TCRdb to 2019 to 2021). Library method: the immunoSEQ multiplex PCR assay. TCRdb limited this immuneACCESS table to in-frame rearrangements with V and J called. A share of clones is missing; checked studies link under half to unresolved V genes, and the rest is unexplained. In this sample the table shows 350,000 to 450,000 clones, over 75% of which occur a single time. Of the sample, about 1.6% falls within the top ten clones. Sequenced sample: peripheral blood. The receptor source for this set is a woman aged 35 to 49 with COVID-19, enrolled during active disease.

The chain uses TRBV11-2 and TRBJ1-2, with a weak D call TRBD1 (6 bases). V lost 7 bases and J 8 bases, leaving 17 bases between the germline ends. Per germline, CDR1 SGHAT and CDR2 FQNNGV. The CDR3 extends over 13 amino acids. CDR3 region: CASTVTGTEGYTF. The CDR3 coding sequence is TGTGCCAGCACCGTGACAGGAACGGAAGGCTACACCTTC. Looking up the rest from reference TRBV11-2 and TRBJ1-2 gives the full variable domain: EAGVAQSPRYKIIEKRQSVAFWCNPISGHATLYWYQQILGQGPKLLIQFQNNGVVDDSQLPKDRFSAERLKGVDSTLKIQPAKLEDSAVYLCASTVTGTEGYTFGSGTRLTVV.

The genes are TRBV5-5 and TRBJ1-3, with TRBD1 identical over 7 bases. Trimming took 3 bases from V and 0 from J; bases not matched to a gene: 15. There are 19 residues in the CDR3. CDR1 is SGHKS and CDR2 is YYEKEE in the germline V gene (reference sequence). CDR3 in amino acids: CASSSIPGQPIISGNTIYF. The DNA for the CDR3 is TGTGCCAGCAGCTCAATACCGGGACAGCCGATTATCTCTGGAAACACCATATATTTT.

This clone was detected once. Here the CDR3 reads CATSDRTGGSYNEQFF. For the CDR3, the DNA is TGTGCCACCAGTGATCGGACAGGGGGCTCCTACAATGAGCAGTTCTTC. The V call is TRBV24-1, the J call TRBJ2-1; 10 nucleotides line up with TRBD1. Germline values: CDR1 KGHDR, CDR2 SFDVKD. This CDR3 has 16 residues. The V and J ends lost 3 bases and 0 bases, in that order; junction bases with no gene match: 1.